The source of this TCR beta chain is a study of vaccination effects on CD4 cells after COVID-19. Background on the study: After the second dose, samples were taken at median day 72. For each well, some 2 million PBMC were cultured with around 9.8 IU/ml IL-2 and around 9.6 ug/ml peptides.

The ends were cut back, 6 bases at V and 2 bases at J, with 11 bases in the middle. The CDR3 contains 14 residues. Germline V lookup: CDR1 MNHEY, CDR2 SVGAGI. The assay was immunoSEQ multiplex PCR, and TCRdb's table has in-frame clones only and misses some. In the table there are approximately 47,000 clones, 60% to 75% of which are singletons. Of note for this clone: Its specificity is not known.

Study conclusions and caveats: Marked clonal contraction was seen late after vaccination (in both infection- and vaccine-induced clones).

Following 10 days of culture, CD4+ T cells were isolated. All participants had two doses of either the BNT162b2 or mRNA-1273 vaccine. Researchers swapped half the medium for IL-2 medium on both days 3 and 7. Sequences were derived from CD4+ T cells from PBMCs cultured without peptide, sampled after COVID-19 vaccination. The V and J genes are TRBV6-5 and TRBJ1-5; TRBD1 might be the D (6 bases). This TCR was recovered from a human donor who received a COVID-19 vaccine. The CDR3 DNA follows: TGTGCCAGCAGAGTCTCAGGGGGCAATCAGCCCCAGCATTTT. Its protein is CASRVSGGNQPQHF.